This TCR beta chain was captured by sequencing in a study of PD-1 and CTLA-4 blockade in melanoma. The repertoire was sequenced with immunoSEQ multiplex PCR; TCRdb's copy has only in-frame clones and lacks some. The sample carries roughly 30,000 clones, about 88% recorded once. The CDR3 extends over 15 amino acids. CDR1 is SNHLY, CDR2 FYNNEI, per germline. The V end lost 0 bases, the J end lost 5 bases, and 10 bases lay between the germline ends. This TCR was recovered from a human donor with melanoma. Sequencing used CD8+ T cells from peripheral blood, obtained from a patient given anti-PD-1 treatment. The genes are TRBV2 and TRBJ2-2; D is uncertain. In DNA form, the CDR3 reads TGTGCCAGCAGTGAAGCGCGAGGAAAGACCGGGGAGCTGTTTTTT. This translates into CASSEARGKTGELFF.